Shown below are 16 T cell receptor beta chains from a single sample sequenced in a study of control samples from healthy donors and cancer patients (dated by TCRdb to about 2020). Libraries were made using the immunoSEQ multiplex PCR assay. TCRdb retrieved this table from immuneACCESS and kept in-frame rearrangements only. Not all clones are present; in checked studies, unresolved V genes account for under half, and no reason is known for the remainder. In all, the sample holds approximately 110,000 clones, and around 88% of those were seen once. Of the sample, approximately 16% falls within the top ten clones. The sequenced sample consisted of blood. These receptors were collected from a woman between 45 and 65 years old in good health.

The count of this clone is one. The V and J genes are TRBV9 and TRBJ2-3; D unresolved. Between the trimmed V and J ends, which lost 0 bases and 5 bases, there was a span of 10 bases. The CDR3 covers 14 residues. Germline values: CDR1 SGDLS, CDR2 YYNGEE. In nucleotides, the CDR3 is TGTGCCAGCAGCGTAGAAACGTGGGGAGATACGCAGTATTTT. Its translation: CASSVETWGDTQYF.

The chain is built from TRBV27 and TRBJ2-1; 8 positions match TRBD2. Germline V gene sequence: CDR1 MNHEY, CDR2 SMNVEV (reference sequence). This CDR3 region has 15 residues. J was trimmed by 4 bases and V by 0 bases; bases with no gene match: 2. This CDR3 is CASSLSSGSYNEQFF. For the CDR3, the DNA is TGTGCCAGCAGTTTATCCAGCGGGAGTTACAATGAGCAGTTCTTC.

CDR3 residues: CASSIGAGVSSYNEQFF. CDR3 nucleotides: TGTGCCAGTAGTATAGGAGCGGGAGTAAGCTCCTACAATGAGCAGTTCTTC. The chain is built from TRBV19 and TRBJ2-1; 8 nucleotides align to TRBD2. Germline CDR1 reads LNHDA; CDR2 reads SQIVND (reference sequence). The V gene end was trimmed by 1 base and the J gene end by 0 bases; junction bases not matched to a gene: 5. The CDR3 runs to 17 residues.

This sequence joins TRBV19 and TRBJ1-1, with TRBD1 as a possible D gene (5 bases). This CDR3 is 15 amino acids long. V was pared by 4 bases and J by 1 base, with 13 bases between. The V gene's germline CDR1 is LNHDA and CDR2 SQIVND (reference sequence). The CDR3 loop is CASSRGETANTEAFF. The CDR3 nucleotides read TGTGCCAGTAGTAGGGGTGAGACAGCGAACACTGAAGCTTTCTTT.

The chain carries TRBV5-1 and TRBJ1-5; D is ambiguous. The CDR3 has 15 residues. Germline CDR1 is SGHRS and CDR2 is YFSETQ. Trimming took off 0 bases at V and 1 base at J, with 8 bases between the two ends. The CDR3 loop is CASSLAGISNQPQHF. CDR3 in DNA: TGCGCCAGCAGCTTGGCGGGGATCAGCAATCAGCCCCAGCATTTT.

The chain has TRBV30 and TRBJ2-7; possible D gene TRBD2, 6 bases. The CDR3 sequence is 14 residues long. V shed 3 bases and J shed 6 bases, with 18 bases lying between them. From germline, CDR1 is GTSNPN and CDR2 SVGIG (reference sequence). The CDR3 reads CAWSIGTGGSEQYF. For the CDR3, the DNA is TGTGCCTGGAGCATCGGGACTGGAGGCAGCGAGCAGTACTTC.

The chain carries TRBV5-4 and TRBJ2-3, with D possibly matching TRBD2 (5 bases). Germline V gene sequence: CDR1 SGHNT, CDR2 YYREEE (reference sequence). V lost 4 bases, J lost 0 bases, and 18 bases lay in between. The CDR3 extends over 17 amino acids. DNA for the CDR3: TGTGCCAGCAGCCCGGGCGGCGGGCCCCGAAGCACAGATACGCAGTATTTT. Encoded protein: CASSPGGGPRSTDTQYF.

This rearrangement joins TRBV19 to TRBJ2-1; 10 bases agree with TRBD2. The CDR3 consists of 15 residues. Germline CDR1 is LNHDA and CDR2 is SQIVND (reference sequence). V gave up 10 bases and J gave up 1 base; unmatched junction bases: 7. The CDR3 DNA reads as TGTGCCATAGGGAGCGGGGGGGAATCCTACAATGAGCAGTTCTTC. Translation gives CAIGSGGESYNEQFF.

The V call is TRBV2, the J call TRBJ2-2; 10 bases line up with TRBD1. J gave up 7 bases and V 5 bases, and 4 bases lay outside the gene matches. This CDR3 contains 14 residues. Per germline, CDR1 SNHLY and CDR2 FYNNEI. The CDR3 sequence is CASSWDRGYGELFF. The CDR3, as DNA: TGTGCCAGCAGTTGGGACAGGGGATACGGGGAGCTGTTTTTT. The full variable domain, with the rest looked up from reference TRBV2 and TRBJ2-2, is EPEVTQTPSHQVTQMGQEVILRCVPISNHLYFYWYRQILGQKVEFLVSFYNNEISEKSEIFDDQFSVERPDGSNFTLKIRSTKLEDSAMYFCASSWDRGYGELFFGEGSRLTVL.

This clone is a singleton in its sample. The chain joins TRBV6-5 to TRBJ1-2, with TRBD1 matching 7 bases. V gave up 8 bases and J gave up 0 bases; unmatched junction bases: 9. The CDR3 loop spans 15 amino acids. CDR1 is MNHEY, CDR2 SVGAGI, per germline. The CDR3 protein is CASFHDRAANYGYTF. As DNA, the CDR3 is TGTGCCAGCTTCCACGACAGGGCCGCTAACTATGGCTACACCTTC.

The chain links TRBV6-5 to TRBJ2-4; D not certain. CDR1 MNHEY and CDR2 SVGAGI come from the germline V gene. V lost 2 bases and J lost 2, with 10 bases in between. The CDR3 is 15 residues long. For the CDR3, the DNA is TGTGCCAGCAGTTACGGGGTTATCCCCAAAAACATTCAGTACTTC. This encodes CASSYGVIPKNIQYF.

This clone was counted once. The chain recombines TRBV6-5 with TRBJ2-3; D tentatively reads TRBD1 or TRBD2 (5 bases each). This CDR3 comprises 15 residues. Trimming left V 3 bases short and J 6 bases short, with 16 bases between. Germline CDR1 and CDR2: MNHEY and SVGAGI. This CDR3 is CASSYRGREWDTQYF. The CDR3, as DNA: TGTGCCAGCAGTTATCGGGGCAGGGAGTGGGATACGCAGTATTTT.

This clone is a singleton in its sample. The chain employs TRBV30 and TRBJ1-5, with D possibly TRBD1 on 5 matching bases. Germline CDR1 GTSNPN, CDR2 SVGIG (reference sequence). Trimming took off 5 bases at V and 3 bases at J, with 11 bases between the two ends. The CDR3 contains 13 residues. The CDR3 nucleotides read TGTGCCTGGCAGGCGGGGCCCAATCAGCCCCAGCATTTT. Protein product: CAWQAGPNQPQHF.

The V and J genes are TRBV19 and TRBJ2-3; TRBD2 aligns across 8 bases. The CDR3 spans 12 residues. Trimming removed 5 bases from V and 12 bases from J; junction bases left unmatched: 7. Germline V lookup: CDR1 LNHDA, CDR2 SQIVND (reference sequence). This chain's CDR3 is CASSPREGDQYF. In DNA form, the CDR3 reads TGTGCCAGTAGTCCTCGGGAGGGGGACCAGTATTTT.

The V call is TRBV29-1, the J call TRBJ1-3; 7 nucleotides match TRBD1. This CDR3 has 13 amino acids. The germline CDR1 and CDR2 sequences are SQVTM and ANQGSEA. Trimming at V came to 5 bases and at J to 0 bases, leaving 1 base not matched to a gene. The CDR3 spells CSVQGDSGNTIYF. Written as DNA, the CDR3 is TGCAGCGTTCAGGGGGACTCTGGAAACACCATATATTTT.

The CDR3 DNA is TGTGCCAGCAGCTTAGGCAGGGGAGATACGCAGTATTTT. As protein: CASSLGRGDTQYF. The V and J genes are TRBV7-2 and TRBJ2-3; tentatively, D is TRBD1 (6 bases). CDR1 is SGHTA and CDR2 is FQGNSA in the germline V gene. The CDR3 totals 13 residues. Trimming removed 1 base from V and 5 bases from J, with 7 bases in between.